What follows are 9 T cell receptor beta chains derived from one specimen sequenced in a study of cytomegalovirus exposure and HLA in healthy donors (dated by TCRdb to the late 2010s). The library was produced with the immunoSEQ multiplex PCR assay. The multiplex PCR relied on a mix of 60 forward primers for TCR Vbeta segments and 13 reverse primers for TCR Jbeta segments. Entries here come from immuneACCESS through TCRdb and include only in-frame sequences with V and J called. Some clones fail to appear in such tables; in the studies checked, an unresolved V gene covers under half of the shortfall, and the cause of the remainder is unknown. Here the sample has 50,000 to 70,000 clones; 62% occur a single time. The ten largest clones add up to approximately 3% of the sample. The sample taken for sequencing was PBMCs. Receptors originate from a man aged 30 to 45 in good health and CMV-seronegative.

This chain joins TRBV6-5 and TRBJ2-7; D not resolved. The V end was cut by 0 bases, the J end by 6 bases, with 9 bases between. Germline V gene data show CDR1 as MNHEY and CDR2 as SVGAGI. CDR3 size: 13 residues. The CDR3 protein is CASSYSSWAEQYF. CDR3 nucleotides: TGTGCCAGCAGTTACTCGTCTTGGGCCGAGCAGTACTTC.

The chain has TRBV4-1 and TRBJ2-1; possibly TRBD1 for D (5 bases). Trimming took 3 bases from V and 6 from J, leaving 15 bases between them. Germline V gene lookup returns CDR1 MGHRA and CDR2 YSYEKL. This CDR3 spans 15 amino acids. The CDR3 DNA is TGCGCCAGCAGCCAGACCCCAGGGTGGGGCAATGAGCAGTTCTTC. It encodes CASSQTPGWGNEQFF.

This chain connects TRBV9 to TRBJ1-4; TRBD1 aligns across 12 bases. Trimming cost V 3 bases and J 8 bases; bases outside gene matches: 8. Per the germline V gene, CDR1 is SGDLS and CDR2 is YYNGEE. The CDR3 length is 16 residues. CDR3 sequence: CASSAGQGAVGEKLFF. CDR3 bases: TGTGCCAGCAGCGCGGGACAGGGGGCCGTAGGAGAAAAACTGTTTTTT. The full variable domain, with the rest looked up from reference TRBV9 and TRBJ1-4, is DSGVTQTPKHLITATGQRVTLRCSPRSGDLSVYWYQQSLDQGLQFLIQYYNGEERAKGNILERFSAQQFPDLHSELNLSSLELGDSALYFCASSAGQGAVGEKLFFGSGTQLSVL.

The J gene is TRBJ2-1, the V gene TRBV10-3; possible D gene TRBD1, 6 bases. Germline CDR1 and CDR2: ENHRY and SYGVKD. V lost 5 bases, J lost 4 bases, and 18 bases lay in between. This CDR3 has 16 residues. As DNA, the CDR3 is TGTGCCATCAGTTCCCTTGGGGAAACAGGGTACAATGAGCAGTTCTTC. Translating it yields CAISSLGETGYNEQFF.

In this sample, this clone turned up once. This chain joins TRBV5-1 and TRBJ2-1, with D possibly matching TRBD1 (6 bases). The CDR3 loop spans 16 amino acids. CDR1 is SGHRS and CDR2 is YFSETQ in the germline V gene. V dropped 4 bases and J dropped 2 bases, with 16 bases sitting between them. The chain's CDR3 is CASSAPEQGPYNEQFF. Written as DNA, the CDR3 is TGCGCCAGCAGCGCCCCTGAACAGGGACCCTACAATGAGCAGTTCTTC.

The rearrangement uses TRBV2 and TRBJ2-7; D ambiguous. V lost 7 bases to trimming and J lost 0 bases, with 13 bases between them. The CDR3 consists of 14 residues. Germline V gene sequence: CDR1 SNHLY, CDR2 FYNNEI. The CDR3 protein is CASMPTESSYEQYF. In DNA form, the CDR3 reads TGTGCCAGCATGCCCACCGAGAGCTCCTACGAGCAGTACTTC.

The chain couples TRBV7-9 to TRBJ2-7; the D is unclear. Trimming shortened V by 5 bases and J by 4 bases, and 12 bases separated the two germline ends. Germline V gives CDR1 SEHNR, CDR2 FQNEAQ (reference sequence). This CDR3 is built from 13 residues. The CDR3 here is CASSRSDAYEQYF. CDR3 DNA: TGTGCCAGCAGCCGCAGCGACGCGTACGAGCAGTACTTC.

The chain recombines TRBV7-9 with TRBJ2-7, with 7 positions matching TRBD2. The length of the CDR3 is 12 residues. Germline loops: CDR1 SEHNR, CDR2 FQNEAQ (reference sequence). The J segment lost 6 bases and the V segment lost 5 bases, leaving 4 bases of the junction unmatched. The CDR3 here is CASSPWTSEQYF. DNA for the CDR3: TGTGCCAGCAGCCCTTGGACTAGCGAGCAGTACTTC.

The rearrangement links TRBV30 to TRBJ1-4; D not certain. The CDR3 is 13 residues long. CDR1 GTSNPN and CDR2 SVGIG come from the germline V gene (reference sequence). The germline V and J ends were trimmed by 1 base and 10 bases, with 13 bases remaining between them. CDR3 loop: CAWSGGSAGKLFF. The CDR3 DNA reads TGTGCCTGGAGTGGTGGCAGTGCGGGAAAACTGTTTTTT.